The 9 T cell receptor beta chains below all came from one sample that was sequenced in a study of siplizumab effects on memory and regulatory T cells (dated by TCRdb to about 2019). The library was built by means of the immunoSEQ multiplex PCR assay. The table comes from immuneACCESS by way of TCRdb, which keeps in-frame sequences with V and J called. Part of the clones is missing from these tables; in studies checked, under half for an unresolved V gene and the rest for unknown reasons. The sample table records approximately 100,000 clones; about 93% of these occur just once. The ten top clones hold about 0.62% of the sample. The sample consisted of Tregs sorted from blood. The receptors were gathered from a human donor in good health.

This rearrangement joins TRBV9 to TRBJ2-7; TRBD1 matches 7 bases. This CDR3 is 15 amino acids long. V dropped 2 bases and J dropped 3; count of bases not matched to a gene: 8. Germline CDR1 is SGDLS and CDR2 is YYNGEE. As DNA, the CDR3 is TGTGCCAGCAGCGTCCGGACAGGATCCCACTACGAGCAGTACTTC. Its protein product is CASSVRTGSHYEQYF.

The chain joins TRBV28 to TRBJ1-2; a possible D gene is TRBD1 (6 bases). Between the trimmed V and J ends, which lost 6 bases and 5 bases, there was a span of 16 bases. Per germline, CDR1 MDHEN and CDR2 SYDVKM. The CDR3 runs to 14 residues. In DNA form, the CDR3 reads TGTGCCAGCAGGGGGGCTGGCGGAATATATGGCTACACCTTC. Translated, it gives CASRGAGGIYGYTF.

V is TRBV19 and J is TRBJ2-3; unclear D gene. The V end was cut by 11 bases, the J end by 1 base, with 13 bases between. The germline gives CDR1 LNHDA, CDR2 SQIVND (reference sequence). CDR3 length: 13 amino acids. DNA for the CDR3: TGTGCCGCCAACGAAAGGGGCACAGATACGCAGTATTTT. Translating it yields CAANERGTDTQYF.

The rearrangement joins TRBV27 to TRBJ2-3; no reliable D call. CDR1 is MNHEY and CDR2 is SMNVEV in the germline V gene (reference sequence). V lost 6 bases and J 1 base, leaving 14 bases between the germline ends. This CDR3 has 15 residues. CDR3 nucleotides: TGTGCCAGCAGCCCCAGGCGGAGCCGCACAGATACGCAGTATTTT. It specifies CASSPRRSRTDTQYF.

The gene calls are TRBV6-1 and TRBJ2-2, with 10 bases identical to TRBD1. The V gene end was trimmed by 4 bases and the J gene end by 6 bases; junction bases not matched to a gene: 2. Germline lookup yields CDR1 MNHNS and CDR2 SASEGT. The CDR3 is 14 residues long. CDR3 coding DNA: TGTGCCAGCAGTGGGGGACAGGGGTCCGGGGAGCTGTTTTTT. Translation gives CASSGGQGSGELFF.

This chain connects TRBV5-1 to TRBJ2-7; D remains ambiguous. The V and J ends lost 4 bases and 2 bases respectively, with 16 bases between them. Germline CDR1 SGHRS, CDR2 YFSETQ. The CDR3 has 15 residues. The DNA of the CDR3 is TGCGCCAGCAGCCCCTCGAGTAGTTCCACCTACGAGCAGTACTTC. Its protein product is CASSPSSSSTYEQYF. The entire variable domain, with the rest obtained from reference TRBV5-1 and TRBJ2-7, is as follows: KAGVTQTPRYLIKTRGQQVTLSCSPISGHRSVSWYQQTPGQGLQFLFEYFSETQRNKGNFPGRFSGRQFSNSRSEMNVSTLELGDSALYLCASSPSSSSTYEQYFGPGTRLTVT.

The chain joins TRBV7-9 to TRBJ2-1, with 15 nucleotides matching TRBD2. CDR3 length: 19 residues. Looked up from germline, CDR1 is SEHNR and CDR2 is FQNEAQ (reference sequence). With V trimmed by 0 bases and J by 8 bases, 11 bases remained unmatched. The chain's CDR3 is CASSLAEGTSGRPGYEQFF. The CDR3, as DNA: TGTGCCAGCAGCTTAGCGGAGGGGACTAGCGGGAGGCCGGGTTATGAGCAGTTCTTC.

This sequence joins TRBV12-2 and TRBJ1-5; the table's D call, TRBD1, has no DNA check behind it. TRBV12-2 is a known pseudogene. This CDR3 is 16 amino acids long. The CDR3 sequence is CASRFPGQSFNQPQHF. The DNA of the CDR3 is TGTGCAAGTCGCTTTCCGGGACAGAGTTTTAATCAGCCCCAGCATTTT.

In DNA form, the CDR3 reads TGTGCCTGGAGGCCAGGGGGGTGGGGCGAGCAGTACTTC. It codes for CAWRPGGWGEQYF. This sequence joins TRBV30 and TRBJ2-7, with D maybe TRBD1 (7 bases). Trimming left V 3 bases short and J 6 bases short, with 15 bases between. Germline loops: CDR1 GTSNPN, CDR2 SVGIG (reference sequence). This CDR3 spans 13 amino acids.